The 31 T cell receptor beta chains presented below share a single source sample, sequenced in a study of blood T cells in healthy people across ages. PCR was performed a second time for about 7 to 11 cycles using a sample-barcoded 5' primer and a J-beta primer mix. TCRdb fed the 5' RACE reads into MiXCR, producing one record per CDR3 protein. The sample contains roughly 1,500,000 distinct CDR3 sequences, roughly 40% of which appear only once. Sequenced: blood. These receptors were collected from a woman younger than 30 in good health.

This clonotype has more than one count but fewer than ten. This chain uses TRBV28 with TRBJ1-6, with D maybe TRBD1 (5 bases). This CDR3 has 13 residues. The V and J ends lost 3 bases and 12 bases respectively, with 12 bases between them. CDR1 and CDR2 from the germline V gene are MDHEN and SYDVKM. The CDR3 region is CASSFDSKGPLHF. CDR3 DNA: TGTGCCAGCAGTTTCGACAGCAAAGGACCCCTCCACTTT. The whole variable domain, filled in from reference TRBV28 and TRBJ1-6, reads DVKVTQSSRYLVKRTGEKVFLECVQDMDHENMFWYRQDPGLGLRLIYFSYDVKMKEKGDIPEGYSVSREKKERFSLILESASTNQTSMYLCASSFDSKGPLHFGNGTRLTVT.

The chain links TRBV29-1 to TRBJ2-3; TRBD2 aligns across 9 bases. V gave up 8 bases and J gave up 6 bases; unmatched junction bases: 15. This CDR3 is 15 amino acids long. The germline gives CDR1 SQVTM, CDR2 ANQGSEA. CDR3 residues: CSTSAWRGGADTQYF. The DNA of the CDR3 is TGCAGCACCTCGGCATGGCGGGGGGGCGCCGATACGCAGTATTTT.

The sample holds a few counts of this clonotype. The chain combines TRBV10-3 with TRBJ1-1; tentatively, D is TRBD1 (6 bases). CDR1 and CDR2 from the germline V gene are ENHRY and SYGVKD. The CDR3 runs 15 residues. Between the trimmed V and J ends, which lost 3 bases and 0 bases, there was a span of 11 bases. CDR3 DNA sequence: TGTGCCATCAGTGACCAGGGGACGATGAACACTGAAGCTTTCTTT. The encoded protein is CAISDQGTMNTEAFF.

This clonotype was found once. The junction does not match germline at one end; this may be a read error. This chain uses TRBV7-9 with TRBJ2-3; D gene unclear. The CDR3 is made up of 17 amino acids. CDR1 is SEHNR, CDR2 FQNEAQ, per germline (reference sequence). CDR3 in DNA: TGTGTCAGCACCGACCAAACCGGGCCACCAAGCACAGATACGCAGTATTTT. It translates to CVSTDQTGPPSTDTQYF. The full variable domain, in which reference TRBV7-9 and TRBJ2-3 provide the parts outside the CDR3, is DTGVSQNPRHKITKRGQNVTFRCDPISEHNRLYWYRQTLGQGPEFLTYFQNEAQLEKSRLLSDRFSAERPKGSFSTLEIQRTEQGDSAMYLCVSTDQTGPPSTDTQYFGPGTRLTVL.

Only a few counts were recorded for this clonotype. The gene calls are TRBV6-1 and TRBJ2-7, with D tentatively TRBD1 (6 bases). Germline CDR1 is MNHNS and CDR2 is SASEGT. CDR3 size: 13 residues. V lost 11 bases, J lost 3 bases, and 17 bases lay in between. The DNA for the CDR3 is TGTGCCGCCGACGGTGGGGACAACTACGAGCAGTACTTC. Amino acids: CAADGGDNYEQYF.

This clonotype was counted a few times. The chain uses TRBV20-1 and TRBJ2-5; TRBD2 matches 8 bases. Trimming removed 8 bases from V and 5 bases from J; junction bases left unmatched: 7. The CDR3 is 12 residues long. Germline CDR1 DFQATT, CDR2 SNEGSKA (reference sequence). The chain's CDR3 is CSPGGARETQYF. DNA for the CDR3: TGCAGTCCCGGGGGGGCGCGTGAGACCCAGTACTTC.

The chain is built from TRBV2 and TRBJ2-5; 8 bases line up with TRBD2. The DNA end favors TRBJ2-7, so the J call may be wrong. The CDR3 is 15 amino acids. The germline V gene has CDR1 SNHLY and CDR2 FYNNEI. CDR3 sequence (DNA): TGTGCCAGCAGTGCGAGTAGCGGGGTCTCCTACGAGCAGTACTTC. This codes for CASSASSGVSYEQYF.

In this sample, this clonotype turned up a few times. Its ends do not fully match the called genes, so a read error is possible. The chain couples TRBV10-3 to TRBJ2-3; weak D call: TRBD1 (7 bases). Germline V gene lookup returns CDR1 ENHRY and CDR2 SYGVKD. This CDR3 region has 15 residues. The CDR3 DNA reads TGTGTCATCACCAGGGGGGACACAAGCACAGATACGCAGTATTTT. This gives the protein CVITRGDTSTDTQYF.

The CDR3 loop reads CASSQEVATSGSYGYTF. The CDR3 coding sequence is TGTGCCAGCAGCCAAGAGGTCGCGACTTCCGGGAGCTATGGCTACACCTTC. The chain links TRBV4-2 to TRBJ1-2; D call uncertain. Germline loops: CDR1 LGHNA, CDR2 YNFKEQ. The V gene lost 0 bases and the J gene lost 4 bases, with 18 bases spanning the gap. This CDR3 has 17 residues.

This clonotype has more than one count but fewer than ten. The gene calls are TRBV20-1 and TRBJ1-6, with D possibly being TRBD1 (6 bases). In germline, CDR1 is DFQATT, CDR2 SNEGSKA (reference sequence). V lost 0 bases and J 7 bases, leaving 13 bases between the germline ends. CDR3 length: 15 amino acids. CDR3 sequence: CSARDAERGNSPLHF. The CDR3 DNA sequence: TGCAGTGCTAGAGATGCGGAGAGGGGGAATTCACCCCTCCACTTT.

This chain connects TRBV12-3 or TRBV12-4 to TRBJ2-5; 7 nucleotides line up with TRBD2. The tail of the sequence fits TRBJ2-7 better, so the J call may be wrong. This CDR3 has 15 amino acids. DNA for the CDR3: TGTGCCAGCAGTTTAATCGCAAGCGGGATACACGAGCAGTACTTC. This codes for CASSLIASGIHEQYF.

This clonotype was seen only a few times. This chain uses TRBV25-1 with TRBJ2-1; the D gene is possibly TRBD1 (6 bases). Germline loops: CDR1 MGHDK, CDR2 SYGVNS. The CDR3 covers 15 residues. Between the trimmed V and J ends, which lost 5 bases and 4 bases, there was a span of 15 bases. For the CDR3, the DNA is TGTGCCAGCAGTCAGGACAGTTTGTATTACAATGAGCAGTTCTTC. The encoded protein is CASSQDSLYYNEQFF. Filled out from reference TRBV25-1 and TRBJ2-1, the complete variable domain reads EADIYQTPRYLVIGTGKKITLECSQTMGHDKMYWYQQDPGMELHLIHYSYGVNSTEKGDLSSESTVSRIRTEHFPLTLESARPSHTSQYLCASSQDSLYYNEQFFGPGTRLTVL.

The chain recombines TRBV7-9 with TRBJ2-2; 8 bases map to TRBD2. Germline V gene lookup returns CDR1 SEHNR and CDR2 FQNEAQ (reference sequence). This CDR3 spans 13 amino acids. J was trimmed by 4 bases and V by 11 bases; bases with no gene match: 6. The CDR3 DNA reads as TGTGCCCCCCGGGGGGGCTTCACCGGGGAGCTGTTTTTT. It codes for CAPRGGFTGELFF.

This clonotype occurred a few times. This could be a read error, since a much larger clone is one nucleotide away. CDR3 nucleotide sequence: TGTGCCAGCAGCGAGACTAGCGAAAATGAGCAGTACTTC. This encodes CASSETSENEQYF. J is TRBJ2-5 and V is TRBV7-9; 8 bases agree with TRBD2. The germline V gene has CDR1 SEHNR and CDR2 FQNEAQ (reference sequence). Germline trimming cut 5 bases from V and 11 bases from J; bases unmatched to any gene: 10. The CDR3 sequence is 13 residues long.

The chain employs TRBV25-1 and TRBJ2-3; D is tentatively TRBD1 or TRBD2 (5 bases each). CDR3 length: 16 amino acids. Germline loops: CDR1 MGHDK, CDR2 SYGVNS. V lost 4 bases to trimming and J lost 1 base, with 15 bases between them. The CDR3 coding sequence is TGTGCCAGCAGTGCGGGGACGGCCGCTCGCACAGATACGCAGTATTTT. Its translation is CASSAGTAARTDTQYF. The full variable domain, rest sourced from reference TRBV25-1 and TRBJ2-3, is EADIYQTPRYLVIGTGKKITLECSQTMGHDKMYWYQQDPGMELHLIHYSYGVNSTEKGDLSSESTVSRIRTEHFPLTLESARPSHTSQYLCASSAGTAARTDTQYFGPGTRLTVL.

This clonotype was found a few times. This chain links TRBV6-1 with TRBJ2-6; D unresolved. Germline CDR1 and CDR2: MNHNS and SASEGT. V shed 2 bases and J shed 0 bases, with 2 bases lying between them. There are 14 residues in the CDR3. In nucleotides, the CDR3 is TGTGCCAGCAGTGAACTCTCTGGGGCCAACGTCCTGACTTTC. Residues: CASSELSGANVLTF.

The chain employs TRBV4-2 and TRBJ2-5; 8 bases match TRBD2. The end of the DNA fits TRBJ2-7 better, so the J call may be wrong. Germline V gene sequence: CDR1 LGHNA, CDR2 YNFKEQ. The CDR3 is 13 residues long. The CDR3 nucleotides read TGTGCCAGCAGCCACCTCCGGGAGGGCGAGCAGTACTTC. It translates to CASSHLREGEQYF.

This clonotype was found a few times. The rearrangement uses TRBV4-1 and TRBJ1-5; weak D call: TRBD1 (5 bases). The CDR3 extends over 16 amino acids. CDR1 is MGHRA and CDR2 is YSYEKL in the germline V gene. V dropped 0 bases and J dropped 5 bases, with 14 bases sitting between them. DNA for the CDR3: TGCGCCAGCAGCCAAGATACCTTTTGGGGGTATCAGCCCCAGCATTTT. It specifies CASSQDTFWGYQPQHF.

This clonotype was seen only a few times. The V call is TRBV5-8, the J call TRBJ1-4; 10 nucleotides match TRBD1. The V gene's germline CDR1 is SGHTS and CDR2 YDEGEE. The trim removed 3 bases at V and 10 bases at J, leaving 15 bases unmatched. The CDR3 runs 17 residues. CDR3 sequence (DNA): TGTGCCAGCAGCTCCGCCAATTCCGGGACAGGGGTTACAAAACTGTTTTTT. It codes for CASSSANSGTGVTKLFF.

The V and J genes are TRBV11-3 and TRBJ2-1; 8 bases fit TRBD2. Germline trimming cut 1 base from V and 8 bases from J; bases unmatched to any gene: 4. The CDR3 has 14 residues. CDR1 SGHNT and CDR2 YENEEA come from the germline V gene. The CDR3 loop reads CASSLAGTRHEQFF. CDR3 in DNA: TGTGCCAGCAGCTTAGCCGGGACTAGGCATGAGCAGTTCTTC.

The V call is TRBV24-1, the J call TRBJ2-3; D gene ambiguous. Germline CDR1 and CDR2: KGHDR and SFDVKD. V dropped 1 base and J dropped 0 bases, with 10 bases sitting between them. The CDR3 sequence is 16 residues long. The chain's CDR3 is CATSDFSALSTDTQYF. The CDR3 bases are TGTGCCACCAGTGATTTTTCCGCTTTAAGCACAGATACGCAGTATTTT.

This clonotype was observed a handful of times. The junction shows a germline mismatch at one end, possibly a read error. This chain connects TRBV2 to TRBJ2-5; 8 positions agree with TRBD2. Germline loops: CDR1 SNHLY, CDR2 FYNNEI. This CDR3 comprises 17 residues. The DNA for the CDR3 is TGTGACAGCAGTGAAGCCAGGGCTAGCGGGTGGAAAGAGACCCAGTACTTC. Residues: CDSSEARASGWKETQYF.

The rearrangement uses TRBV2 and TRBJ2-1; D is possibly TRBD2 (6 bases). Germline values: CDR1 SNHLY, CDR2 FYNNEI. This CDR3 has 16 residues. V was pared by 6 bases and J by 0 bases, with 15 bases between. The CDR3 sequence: CASSGGSGASYNEQFF. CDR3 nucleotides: TGTGCCAGCAGCGGGGGTAGCGGCGCCTCCTACAATGAGCAGTTCTTC.

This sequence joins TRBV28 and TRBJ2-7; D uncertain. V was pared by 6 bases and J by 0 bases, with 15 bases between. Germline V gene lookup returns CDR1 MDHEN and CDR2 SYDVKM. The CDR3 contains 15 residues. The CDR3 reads CASRKRTFSSYEQYF. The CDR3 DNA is TGTGCCAGCAGGAAACGGACGTTTAGCTCCTACGAGCAGTACTTC.

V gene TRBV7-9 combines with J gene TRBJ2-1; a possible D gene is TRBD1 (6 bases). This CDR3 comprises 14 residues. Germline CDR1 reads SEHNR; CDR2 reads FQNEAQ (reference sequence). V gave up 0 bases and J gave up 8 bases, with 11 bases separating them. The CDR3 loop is CASSLADREDEQFF. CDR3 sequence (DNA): TGTGCCAGCAGCTTAGCGGACAGAGAGGATGAGCAGTTCTTC.

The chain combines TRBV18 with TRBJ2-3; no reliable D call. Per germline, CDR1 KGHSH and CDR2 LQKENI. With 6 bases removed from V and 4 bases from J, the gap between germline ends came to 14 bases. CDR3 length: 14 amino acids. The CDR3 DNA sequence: TGTGCCAGCTCGTCTCCCCCAGCTCCAGATACGCAGTATTTT. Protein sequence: CASSSPPAPDTQYF.

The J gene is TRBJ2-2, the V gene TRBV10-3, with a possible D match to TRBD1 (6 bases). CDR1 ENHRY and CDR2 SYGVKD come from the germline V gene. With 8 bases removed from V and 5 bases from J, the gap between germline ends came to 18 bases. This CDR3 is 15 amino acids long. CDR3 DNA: TGTGCCATCCCAATGGGGGCGGCTGGGACCGGGGAGCTGTTTTTT. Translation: CAIPMGAAGTGELFF.

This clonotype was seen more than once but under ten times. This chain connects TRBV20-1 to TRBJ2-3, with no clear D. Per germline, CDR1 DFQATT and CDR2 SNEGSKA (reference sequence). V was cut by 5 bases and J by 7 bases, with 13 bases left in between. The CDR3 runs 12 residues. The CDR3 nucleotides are TGCAGTGCTCCCGTTCTGGGCTATACGCAGTATTTT. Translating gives CSAPVLGYTQYF.

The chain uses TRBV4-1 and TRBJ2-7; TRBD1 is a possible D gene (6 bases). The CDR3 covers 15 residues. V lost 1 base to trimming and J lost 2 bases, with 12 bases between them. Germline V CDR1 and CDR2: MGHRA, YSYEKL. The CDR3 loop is CASSQVEQGTYEQYF. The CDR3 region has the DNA TGCGCCAGCAGCCAAGTAGAACAGGGTACCTACGAGCAGTACTTC.

CDR3 amino acids: CASTKNSEAFF. The CDR3 DNA reads TGTGCCAGCACCAAAAATAGCGAAGCTTTCTTT. This chain links TRBV12-3 or TRBV12-4 with TRBJ1-1; D remains ambiguous. Trimming left V 7 bases short and J 8 bases short, with 11 bases between. CDR3 length equals 11 residues.

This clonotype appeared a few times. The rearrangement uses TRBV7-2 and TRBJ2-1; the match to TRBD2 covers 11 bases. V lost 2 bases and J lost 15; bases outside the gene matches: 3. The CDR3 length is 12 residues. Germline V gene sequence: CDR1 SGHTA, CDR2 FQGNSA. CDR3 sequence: CASSLTSGRPFF. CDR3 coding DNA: TGTGCCAGCAGCTTAACTAGCGGGAGACCGTTCTTC.